The rows below give T cell receptor beta chains drawn from one sample of a study of cytomegalovirus exposure and HLA in healthy donors. Generated by immunoSEQ multiplex PCR, the TCRdb table keeps only in-frame clones and is missing some. The table lists around 170,000 clones, approximately 84% of them singletons, with 3.1% in the top ten. Sequenced: PBMCs. The origin of the receptors is a woman aged 45-59 years in good health and CMV-seropositive. CDR3s include the opening cysteine and the closing phenylalanine or tryptophan. A D gene is named only where the DNA matches it firmly. Not all rows give a size; the values are once, few, many and, for expanded clones, a class.

J	D	V	size	DNA	CDR3
TRBJ2-3	TRBD2	TRBV9	NA	TGTGCCAGCAGCGAAGCGGGGGGGCAGGCAGATACGCAGTATTTT	CASSEAGGQADTQYF
TRBJ2-2	TRBD2	TRBV4-1	NA	TGCGCCAGCAGCCATGAAGGCGGGGGGGGTACCGGGGAGCTGTTTTTT	CASSHEGGGGTGELFF
TRBJ1-2	NA	TRBV10-3	NA	TGTGCCATCAGTGAGCTGGCGGGGCGCTATGGCTACACCTTC	CAISELAGRYGYTF
TRBJ2-7	TRBD2	TRBV19	NA	TGTGCCAGTAGCACAAACAGCGGGGGGGCCGAGCAGTACTTC	CASSTNSGGAEQYF
TRBJ2-7	TRBD1	TRBV28	NA	TGTGCCAGCAGCCCTAGGACAGGGGCCCCCTACGAGCAGTACTTC	CASSPRTGAPYEQYF
TRBJ1-5	TRBD1	TRBV23-1	NA	TGCGCCAGCAGCCCACCTACTTACGACAGGGGGCATCAGCCCCAGCATTTT	CASSPPTYDRGHQPQHF
TRBJ2-1	TRBD2	TRBV7-3	once	TGTGCTAGCTCCTACGTCCCTGGTAGCGGGAGGGCCCTTGACAATGAGCAGTTCTTC	CASSYVPGSGRALDNEQFF
TRBJ2-5	TRBD1	TRBV2	NA	TGTGCCAGCAGCAAGGACAGGCAAGAGACCCAGTACTTC	CASSKDRQETQYF
TRBJ1-3	NA	TRBV4-3	many	TGCGCCAGCAGCCAAGATGGGCATGCCTATGGAAACACCATATATTTT	CASSQDGHAYGNTIYF
TRBJ2-3	TRBD2	TRBV4-1	NA	TGCGCCAGCAGCCAAGACTTACTAGCGGGGCTCGTTGATACGCAGTATTTT	CASSQDLLAGLVDTQYF
TRBJ2-5	TRBD2	TRBV9	NA	TGTGCCAGCAGCCGGACTAGCTTCCAAGAGACCCAGTACTTC	CASSRTSFQETQYF
TRBJ2-1	NA	TRBV7-3	NA	TGTGCCAGCAGCCCGAGGACTCACAATGAGCAGTTCTTC	CASSPRTHNEQFF
TRBJ2-3	TRBD1	TRBV5-1	NA	TGCGCCAGCAGCCCAGATTACAGGGGTGCAGATACGCAGTATTTT	CASSPDYRGADTQYF
TRBJ1-4	TRBD1	TRBV5-4	NA	TGTGCCAGCAGCTTGGGGGACAGGGGTGCGACTAATGAAAAACTGTTTTTT	CASSLGDRGATNEKLFF
TRBJ1-1	TRBD1	TRBV6-1	NA	TGTGCCAGCAGAGCTGACAGGGGGCGCGACACTGAAGCTTTCTTT	CASRADRGRDTEAFF
TRBJ1-6	NA	TRBV9	NA	TGTGCCAGCAGCGTAGATTTCGACAGGTACTCACCCCTCCACTTT	CASSVDFDRYSPLHF
TRBJ2-1	TRBD2	TRBV11-3	NA	TGTGCCAGCAGCTTAGGCCCCGGGAGGGGTTACAATGAGCAGTTCTTC	CASSLGPGRGYNEQFF
TRBJ1-1	NA	TRBV4-2	NA	TGTGCCAGCAGCCTACGTGGGGCTGACACTGAAGCTTTCTTT	CASSLRGADTEAFF
TRBJ2-5	NA	TRBV6-1	NA	TGTGCCGGAGGGGACGGTCAAGAGACCCAGTACTTC	CAGGDGQETQYF
TRBJ2-2	TRBD1	TRBV11-3	NA	TGTGCCAGCAGCCAGGGGACAGCGAACACCGGGGAGCTGTTTTTT	CASSQGTANTGELFF
TRBJ1-1	NA	TRBV29-1	NA	TGCAGCGTTGGAGGCGGGGGGGACGAAGCTTTCTTT	CSVGGGGDEAFF
TRBJ2-7	TRBD2	TRBV19	NA	TGTGCCAGTAGCCGACAGGGCTTGACTAGCGGGAACCCCTTCGAGCAGTACTTC	CASSRQGLTSGNPFEQYF
TRBJ1-2	NA	TRBV4-3	few	TGCGCCAGCAGCCAAGGAGGGGGGGTACTTAACTATGGCTACACCTTC	CASSQGGGVLNYGYTF
TRBJ2-3	NA	TRBV6-5	NA	TGTGCCAGCAGTTACGGGGGGAGCACAGATACGCAGTATTTT	CASSYGGSTDTQYF
TRBJ1-4	TRBD1	TRBV30	NA	TGTGCCTGGAGCCTCGGGACAGGGCGGGAAAAACTGTTTTTT	CAWSLGTGREKLFF
TRBJ1-2	NA	TRBV30	NA	TGTGCCTGGAGTGGGGGAGTGAACTATGGCTACACCTTC	CAWSGGVNYGYTF
TRBJ1-1	TRBD1	TRBV6-6	few	TGTGCCAGCACTTTGGGACAGGGGAACACTGAAGCTTTCTTT	CASTLGQGNTEAFF
TRBJ1-5	TRBD1	TRBV19	NA	TGTGCCAGTAGCCCCGAGTCCCGACAGGGGGCAGGTCAGCCCCAGCATTTT	CASSPESRQGAGQPQHF
TRBJ1-2	TRBD1	TRBV10-2	few	TGCGCCAGCAGTCCGGGACAGAGTAACTATGGCTACACCTTC	CASSPGQSNYGYTF
TRBJ2-7	TRBD1	TRBV12-5	few	TGTGCTAGTGGTTGGGAGGACAGGGGAGCCTACGAGCAGTACTTC	CASGWEDRGAYEQYF
TRBJ1-2	NA	TRBV7-2	once	TGTGCCAGCAGCCCTCGGCGGGGGGATGGCTACACCTTC	CASSPRRGDGYTF
TRBJ1-1	TRBD1	TRBV7-2	NA	TGTGCCAGCAGCCCCGGACAGGGTATGAACACTGAAGCTTTCTTT	CASSPGQGMNTEAFF
TRBJ2-1	TRBD2	TRBV7-2	NA	TGTGCCAGCAGCTTACGGGCTAGCGGGAACAATGAGCAGTTCTTC	CASSLRASGNNEQFF
TRBJ1-2	TRBD1	TRBV30	few	TGTGCCTGGAGTCGGGACAGGGGAGAAGACTATGGCTACACCTTC	CAWSRDRGEDYGYTF
TRBJ2-2	NA	TRBV5-6	NA	TGTGCCAGCAGACTGACGGGTCCGACGAACGGGGAGCTGTTTTTT	CASRLTGPTNGELFF
TRBJ1-1	NA	TRBV5-8	few	TGTGCCAGCAGCTTGGTTAGGGGCGCTGAAGCTTTCTTT	CASSLVRGAEAFF
TRBJ1-1	TRBD1	TRBV28	NA	TGTGCCAGCAGTGAAGTTACAGGGGATAACACTGAAGCTTTCTTT	CASSEVTGDNTEAFF
TRBJ1-1	NA	TRBV6-1	NA	TGTGCCAGCAGTTGGACGGACTACACTGAAGCTTTCTTT	CASSWTDYTEAFF
TRBJ1-4	NA	TRBV28	NA	TGTGCCAGCAGTTTAGATCAGGAATATAATGAAAAACTGTTTTTT	CASSLDQEYNEKLFF
TRBJ2-2	NA	TRBV28	NA	TGTGCCAGCAGTTCCTTCCGGACTGGGACATCCGGGGAGCTGTTTTTT	CASSSFRTGTSGELFF
TRBJ1-5	NA	TRBV7-6	NA	TGTGCCAGCAGCTCCGCGGGGGGTAGTCAGCCCCAGCATTTT	CASSSAGGSQPQHF
TRBJ1-4	TRBD1	TRBV30	NA	TGTGCCTGGAGAACGACAGGGGGCATTGAAAAACTGTTTTTT	CAWRTTGGIEKLFF
TRBJ2-1	NA	TRBV29-1	NA	TGCAGCGTTGAAGATTTCAGGGCAGAGCAGTTCTTC	CSVEDFRAEQFF
TRBJ1-1	NA	TRBV25-1	few	TGTGCCAGCAGTGGGTGGACAGTCCTGAACACTGAAGCTTTCTTT	CASSGWTVLNTEAFF
TRBJ2-3	NA	TRBV7-6	NA	TGTGCCAGCAGCCGTGGGGCAACACTCTTAGATACGCAGTATTTT	CASSRGATLLDTQYF
TRBJ1-2	NA	TRBV11-2	NA	TGTGCCAGCAGCTTAGGGGCCCGGAGAGGGGGCTACACCTTC	CASSLGARRGGYTF
TRBJ2-6	NA	TRBV6-6	NA	TGTGCCATCACACAGGGCTCTGGGGCCAACGTCCTGACTTTC	CAITQGSGANVLTF
TRBJ2-7	NA	TRBV6-4	NA	TGTGCCAGCAGTGGGTCCTACGAGCAGTACTTC	CASSGSYEQYF
TRBJ2-7	TRBD2	TRBV11-2	NA	TGTGCCAGCAGCTTAATAGGCGGGAGGGAAAGCGAGCAGTACTTC	CASSLIGGRESEQYF